This T cell receptor beta chain was documented in a study of vaccination and CD4 T cells after COVID-19. Study as a whole: Samples taken post-COVID came a median around 100 days after diagnosis, ranging from 35 to 161.

As to this clonotype: Its antigen is as yet unknown.

CDR3 length equals 17 residues. Documented treatment: approximately nine-day PBMC culture with coronavirus spike peptide pools or control peptides (ViraFEST assay). PBMC cultures, at a few million cells per well, received approximately 10 IU/ml IL-2 and approximately 10 ug/ml peptide pools. At the Johns Hopkins FTIC core, DNA taken from cultured CD4+ T cells was sequenced by way of the Oncomine TCR Beta short-read assay. In this case, cultured CD4+ T cells provided the extracted genomic DNA. TCRdb re-called the PCR reads with MiXCR, one entry per CDR3 protein. Among about 18,000 distinct CDR3 sequences listed, about 45% were seen once.

The sequence was obtained from a human donor who had recovered from COVID-19. Specimen: CD4+ T cells from blood, cultured in vitro, collected after SARS-CoV-2 vaccination. This chain joins TRBV21-1 and TRBJ1-5; the D call in the table, TRBD1, was not verified against the DNA. TRBV21-1 is a documented pseudogene. Here the CDR3 reads CASSNTGRGGGNQPQHF. In DNA, the CDR3 is TGTGCCAGCAGCAACACCGGCAGGGGAGGAGGCAATCAGCCCCAGCATTTT.